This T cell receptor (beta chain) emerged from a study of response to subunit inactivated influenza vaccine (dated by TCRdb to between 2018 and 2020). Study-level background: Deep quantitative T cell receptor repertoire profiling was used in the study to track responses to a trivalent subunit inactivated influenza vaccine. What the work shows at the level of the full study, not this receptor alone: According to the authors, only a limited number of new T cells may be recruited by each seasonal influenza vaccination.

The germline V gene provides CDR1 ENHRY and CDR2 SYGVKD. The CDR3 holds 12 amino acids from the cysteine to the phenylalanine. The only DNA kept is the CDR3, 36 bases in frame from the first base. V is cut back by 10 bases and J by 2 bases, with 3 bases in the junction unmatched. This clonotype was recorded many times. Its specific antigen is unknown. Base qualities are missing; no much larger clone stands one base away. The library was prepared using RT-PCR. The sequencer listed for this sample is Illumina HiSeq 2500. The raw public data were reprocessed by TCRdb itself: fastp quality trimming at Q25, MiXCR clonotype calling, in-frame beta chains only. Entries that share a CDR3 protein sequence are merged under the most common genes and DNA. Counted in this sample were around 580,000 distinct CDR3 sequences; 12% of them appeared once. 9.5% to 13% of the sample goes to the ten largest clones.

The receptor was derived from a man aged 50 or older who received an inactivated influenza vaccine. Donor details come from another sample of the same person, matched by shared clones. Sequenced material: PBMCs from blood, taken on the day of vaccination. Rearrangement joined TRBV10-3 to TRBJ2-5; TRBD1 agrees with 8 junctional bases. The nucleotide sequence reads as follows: TGTGCCACCGGACAGGGACAAGAGACCCAGTACTTC. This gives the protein CATGQGQETQYF.